This entry lists 3 T cell receptor beta chains sequenced from one sample in a study of regulatory T cells in long-lasting Graves disease. Arm-PCR of CDR3 regions with iRepertoire HTBI primers generated TCR beta libraries. TCRdb re-derived calls from the multiplex PCR reads in MiXCR, one entry per CDR3 protein. The sample lists under 500,000 distinct CDR3 sequences, less than 25% occurring once. Sample time point: persistent/refractory GD, antithyroid drugs over 5 years with positive TRAb. There was RNA extracted from PBMCs, and the TCR library was made from it. The sequenced sample was peripheral blood mononuclear cells (PBMCs), obtained when the disease was refractory, from a patient treated with antithyroid drugs. These receptors came from a female donor with Graves disease.

Ten or more counts support this clonotype. V usage is TRBV27 and J usage is TRBJ1-1; D gene uncertain. Germline CDR1 and CDR2: MNHEY and SMNVEV (reference sequence). The CDR3 runs to 13 residues. V lost 3 bases and J lost 1, with 6 bases in between. This chain's CDR3 is CASSFDKNTEAFF. In DNA form, the CDR3 reads TGTGCCAGCAGTTTTGACAAGAACACTGAAGCTTTCTTT.

In this sample, this clonotype turned up a few times. The chain carries TRBV12-3 or TRBV12-4 and TRBJ2-7, with a possible D match to TRBD1 (6 bases). V lost 6 bases to trimming and J lost 7 bases, with 10 bases between them. The CDR3 length is 11 residues. CDR3: CASSPGQEQYF. For the CDR3, the DNA is TGTGCCAGCAGCCCCGGACAGGAGCAGTACTTC.

This chain joins TRBV7-9 and TRBJ2-2; 7 bases are a match to TRBD1. Looked up from germline, CDR1 is SEHNR and CDR2 is FQNEAQ (reference sequence). The CDR3 is 16 amino acids. Unmatched junction bases numbered 8, after V lost 5 bases and J lost 2 bases. CDR3 DNA sequence: TGTGCCAGCAGCCCGAGGGACAGCCCTAACACCGGGGAGCTGTTTTTT. Protein: CASSPRDSPNTGELFF.